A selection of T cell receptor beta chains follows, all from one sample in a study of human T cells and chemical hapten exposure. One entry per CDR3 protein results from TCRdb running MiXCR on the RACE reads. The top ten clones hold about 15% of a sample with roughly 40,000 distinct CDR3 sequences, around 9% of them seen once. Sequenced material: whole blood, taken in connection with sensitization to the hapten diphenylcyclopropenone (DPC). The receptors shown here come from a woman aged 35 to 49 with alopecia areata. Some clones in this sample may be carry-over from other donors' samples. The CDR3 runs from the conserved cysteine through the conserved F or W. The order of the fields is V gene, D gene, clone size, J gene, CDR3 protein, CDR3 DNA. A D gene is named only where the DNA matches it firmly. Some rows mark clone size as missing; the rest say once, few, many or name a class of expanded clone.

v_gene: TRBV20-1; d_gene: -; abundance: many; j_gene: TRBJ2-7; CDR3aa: CSARGAGQGVMNEQYF; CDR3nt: TGCAGTGCTCGGGGGGCAGGACAGGGAGTCATGAACGAGCAGTACTTC
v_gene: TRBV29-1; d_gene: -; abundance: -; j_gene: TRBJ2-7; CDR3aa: CSVQVGPNYEQYF; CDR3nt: TGCAGCGTCCAGGTCGGTCCTAACTACGAGCAGTACTTC
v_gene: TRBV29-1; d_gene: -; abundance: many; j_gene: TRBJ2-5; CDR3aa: CSVESWRQETQYF; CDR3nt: TGCAGCGTTGAATCCTGGCGGCAAGAGACCCAGTACTTC